This T cell receptor (beta chain) was documented in a study of blood T cells in healthy people across ages. General study points: It was held that the diversity estimates obtained from one million T cells were underestimates. As age increased, TCR beta diversity per million T cells fell in a roughly linear fashion.

Every participating donor contributed about 10 milliliters of peripheral blood through a draw. A sample-barcoded 5' primer and a J-beta primer mix were used in a second PCR of roughly 7 to 11 cycles. Researchers report that a template-switch adaptor with 12 random nucleotides tagged each cDNA molecule. TCRdb redid the calling of the 5' RACE reads with MiXCR, one entry per CDR3 protein. Among 1.8 million or so distinct CDR3 sequences listed, roughly two fifths were seen once. Concerning this clonotype itself: The antigen is unknown.

The germline V gene has CDR1 SEHNR and CDR2 FQNEAQ (reference sequence). Trimming removed 4 bases from V and 4 bases from J, with 11 bases in between. The CDR3 totals 14 residues. The TCR was taken from a human donor in good health. The chain carries TRBV7-9 and TRBJ1-5; D might be TRBD1 (5 bases). Sample: blood. CDR3: CASSWSGGNQPQHF. The CDR3 nucleotides read TGTGCCAGCAGCTGGTCGGGGGGAAATCAGCCCCAGCATTTT.